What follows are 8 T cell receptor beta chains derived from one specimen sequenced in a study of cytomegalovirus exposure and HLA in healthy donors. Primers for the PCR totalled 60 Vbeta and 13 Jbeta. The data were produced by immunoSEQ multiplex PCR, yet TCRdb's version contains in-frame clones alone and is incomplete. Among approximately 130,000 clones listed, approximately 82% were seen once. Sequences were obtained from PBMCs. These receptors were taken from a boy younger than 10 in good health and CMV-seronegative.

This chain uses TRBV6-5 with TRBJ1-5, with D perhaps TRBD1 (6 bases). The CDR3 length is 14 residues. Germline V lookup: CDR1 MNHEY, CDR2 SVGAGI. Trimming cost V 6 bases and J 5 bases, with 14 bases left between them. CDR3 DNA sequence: TGTGCCAGCAGGCCATGGGGGGGCGATCAGCCCCAGCATTTT. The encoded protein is CASRPWGGDQPQHF.

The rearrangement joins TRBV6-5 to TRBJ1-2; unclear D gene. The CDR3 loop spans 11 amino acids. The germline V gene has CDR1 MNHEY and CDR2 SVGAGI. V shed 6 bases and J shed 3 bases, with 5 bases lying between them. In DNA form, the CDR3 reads TGTGCCAGCAGGGCCTACTATGGCTACACCTTC. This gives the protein CASRAYYGYTF.

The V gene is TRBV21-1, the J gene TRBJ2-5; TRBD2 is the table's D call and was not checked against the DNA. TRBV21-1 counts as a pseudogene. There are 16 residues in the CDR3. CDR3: CASSLHATSGNETQYF. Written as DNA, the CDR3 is TGTGCCAGCAGCTTGCACGCGACTAGCGGGAACGAGACCCAGTACTTC.

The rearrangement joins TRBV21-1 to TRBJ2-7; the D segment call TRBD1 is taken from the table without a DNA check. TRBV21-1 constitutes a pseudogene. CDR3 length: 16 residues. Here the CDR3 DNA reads TGTGCCAGCGACAAAAGGGCGTGGGGACACAACTACGAGCAGTACTTC. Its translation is CASDKRAWGHNYEQYF.

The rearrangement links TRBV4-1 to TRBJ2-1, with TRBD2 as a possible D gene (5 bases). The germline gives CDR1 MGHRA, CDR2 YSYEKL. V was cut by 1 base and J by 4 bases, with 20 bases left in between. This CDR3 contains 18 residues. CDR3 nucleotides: TGCGCCAGCAGCCAAGGTTTGCCGGGCGCGGACTTTTACAATGAGCAGTTCTTC. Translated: CASSQGLPGADFYNEQFF.

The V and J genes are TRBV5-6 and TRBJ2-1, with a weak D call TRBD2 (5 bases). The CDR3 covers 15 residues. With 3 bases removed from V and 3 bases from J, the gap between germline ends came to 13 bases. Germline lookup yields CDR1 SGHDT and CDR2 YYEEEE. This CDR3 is CASSSERNLYNEQFF. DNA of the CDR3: TGTGCCAGCAGCTCGGAGCGGAACCTCTACAATGAGCAGTTCTTC.

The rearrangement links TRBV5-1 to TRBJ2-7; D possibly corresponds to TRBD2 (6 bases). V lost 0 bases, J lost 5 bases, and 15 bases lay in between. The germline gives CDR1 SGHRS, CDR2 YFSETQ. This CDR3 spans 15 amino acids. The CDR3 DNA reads TGCGCCAGCAGCTTGGGATGGGGGGAAATCCACGAGCAGTACTTC. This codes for CASSLGWGEIHEQYF.

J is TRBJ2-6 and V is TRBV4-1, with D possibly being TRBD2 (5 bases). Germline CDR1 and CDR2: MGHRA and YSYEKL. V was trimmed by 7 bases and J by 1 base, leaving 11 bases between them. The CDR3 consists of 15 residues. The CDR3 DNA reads TGCGCCAGCACCCCTTGGACTTCTGGGGCCAACGTCCTGACTTTC. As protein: CASTPWTSGANVLTF.